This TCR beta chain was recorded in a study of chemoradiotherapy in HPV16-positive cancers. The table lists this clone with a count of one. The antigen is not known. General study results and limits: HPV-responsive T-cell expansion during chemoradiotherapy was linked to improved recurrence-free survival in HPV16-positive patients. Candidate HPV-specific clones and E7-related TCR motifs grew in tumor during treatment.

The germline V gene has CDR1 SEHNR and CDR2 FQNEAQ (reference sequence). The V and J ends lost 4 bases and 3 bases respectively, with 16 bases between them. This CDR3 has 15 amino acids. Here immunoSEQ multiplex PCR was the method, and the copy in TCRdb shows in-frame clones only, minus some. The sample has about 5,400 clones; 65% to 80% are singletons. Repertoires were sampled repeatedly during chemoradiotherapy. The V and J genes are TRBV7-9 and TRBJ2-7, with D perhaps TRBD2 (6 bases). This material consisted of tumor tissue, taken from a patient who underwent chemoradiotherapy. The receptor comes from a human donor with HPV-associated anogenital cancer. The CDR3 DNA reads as TGTGCCAGCAGCTCACTCGGGGGACCAAGCTACGAGCAGTACTTC. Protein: CASSSLGGPSYEQYF.